The sequence of this T cell receptor (beta chain) was determined in a study of blood T cells in healthy people across ages. As regards this clonotype: Its antigen is not known.

CDR3 length equals 19 residues. The V gene lost 9 bases and the J gene lost 0 bases, with 29 bases spanning the gap. The V gene's germline CDR1 is SGHRS and CDR2 YFSETQ. General study results and limits: Greater diversity and more naive CD4+ cells were seen in long-lived donors than in aged donors.

Primed by a sample-barcoded 5' primer and a J-beta primer mix, a second PCR proceeded for roughly 6 to 12 cycles. One entry per CDR3 protein, called by TCRdb with MiXCR from the 5' RACE reads. Here the sample spans 600,000 or so distinct CDR3 sequences, 25% to 30% being singletons. At least 7 million PBMCs were isolated per sample. The chain links TRBV5-1 to TRBJ2-3, with D perhaps matching TRBD2 (6 bases). Specimen: blood. This TCR came from a woman of 80 years or more in good health. CDR3 sequence: CAIPSLFSDRLESTDTQYF. The DNA for the CDR3 is TGCGCCATCCCATCCCTGTTTTCCGACAGACTAGAGAGCACAGATACGCAGTATTTT.